The 20 T cell receptor beta chains presented below share a single source sample, sequenced in a study of brain T cells in children with intractable seizures. Sequencing was performed with immunoSEQ multiplex PCR; in TCRdb, only in-frame clones are kept and a portion is missing. The sample carries around 80,000 clones, approximately 90% recorded once. The sequencing used peripheral blood, collected at surgery. The source of these receptors is a girl under 10 years old with Rasmussen encephalitis and intractable seizures.

The genes are TRBV3-1 (or the pseudogene TRBV3-2) and TRBJ1-1; perhaps TRBD1 as D (6 bases). Deletions cut 4 bases from V and 5 bases from J, with 14 bases between. Germline values: CDR1 LGHDT, CDR2 YNNKEL (reference sequence). The length of the CDR3 is 14 residues. CDR3 bases: TGTGCCAGCAGCCCGCGTGGGGGCCAAACTGAAGCTTTCTTT. Translation gives CASSPRGGQTEAFF.

This clone was observed a handful of times. The rearrangement uses TRBV2 and TRBJ2-7, with 10 bases fitting TRBD1. In germline, CDR1 is SNHLY, CDR2 FYNNEI. V was clipped by 7 bases and J by 1 base; unmatched bases: 4. The CDR3 sequence is 14 residues long. The CDR3 sequence: CASNRDRGSYEQYF. DNA of the CDR3: TGTGCCAGCAACCGGGACAGGGGTTCCTACGAGCAGTACTTC. Drawing the rest from reference TRBV2 and TRBJ2-7, the complete variable domain is EPEVTQTPSHQVTQMGQEVILRCVPISNHLYFYWYRQILGQKVEFLVSFYNNEISEKSEIFDDQFSVERPDGSNFTLKIRSTKLEDSAMYFCASNRDRGSYEQYFGPGTRLTVT.

In DNA form, the CDR3 reads TGTGCCAGCGGCTTAGAGACAGGGGACGCGAATGAGCAGTTCTTC. This gives the protein CASGLETGDANEQFF. The chain uses TRBV21-1 and TRBJ2-1; the table's D call, TRBD1, has no DNA check behind it. TRBV21-1 is a pseudogene locus. This CDR3 comprises 15 residues.

This chain connects TRBV11-3 to TRBJ1-2; possible D gene TRBD1, 6 bases. CDR3 length equals 15 residues. Germline loops: CDR1 SGHNT, CDR2 YENEEA. V gave up 3 bases and J gave up 1 base, with 12 bases separating them. CDR3 amino acids: CASSLIQGVNYGYTF. CDR3 bases: TGTGCCAGCAGCTTGATACAGGGCGTTAACTATGGCTACACCTTC.

The V and J genes are TRBV5-4 and TRBJ2-2; 8 nucleotides align to TRBD1. The CDR3 has 13 amino acids. The ends lost 4 bases at V and 7 bases at J; junction bases unmatched: 3. The germline V gene encodes CDR1 SGHNT and CDR2 YYREEE (reference sequence). CDR3 in DNA: TGTGCCAGCAGCCCACAGGGGGGCGGGGAGCTGTTTTTT. Protein sequence: CASSPQGGGELFF.

CDR3 sequence reads: CASSQNGGDEQFF. The CDR3 nucleotides read TGTGCCAGCAGCCAAAACGGGGGAGATGAGCAGTTCTTC. V is TRBV13 and J is TRBJ2-1, with D possibly matching TRBD2 (6 bases). The CDR3 is 13 amino acids. CDR1 PRHDT and CDR2 FYEKMQ come from the germline V gene (reference sequence). V lost 5 bases and J 8 bases, leaving 13 bases between the germline ends.

This chain links TRBV9 with TRBJ2-1; TRBD2 aligns across 7 bases. The CDR3 covers 14 residues. Germline CDR1 and CDR2: SGDLS and YYNGEE. Trimming at V came to 0 bases and at J to 9 bases, leaving 6 bases not matched to a gene. CDR3 nucleotide sequence: TGTGCCAGCAGCGTAGGCACCCCGGGGGGTGAGCAGTTCTTC. Protein: CASSVGTPGGEQFF.

The chain uses TRBV15 and TRBJ2-7; 7 bases map to TRBD1. This CDR3 is 15 amino acids long. Trimming at V came to 2 bases and at J to 4 bases, leaving 8 bases not matched to a gene. Germline CDR1 reads LNHNV; CDR2 reads YYDKDF (reference sequence). The CDR3 DNA sequence: TGTGCCACCAGCAGAAGGGACAGACTTGGATACGAGCAGTACTTC. It translates to CATSRRDRLGYEQYF.

V and J are TRBV6-5 and TRBJ2-2, with 8 bases identical to TRBD2. Trimming took 4 bases from V and 0 from J; bases not matched to a gene: 1. Germline values: CDR1 MNHEY, CDR2 SVGAGI. This CDR3 has 15 residues. The CDR3 spells CASSLTSANTGELFF. CDR3 DNA sequence: TGTGCCAGCAGTTTGACTAGCGCGAACACCGGGGAGCTGTTTTTT.

J is TRBJ1-2 and V is TRBV9; D is unresolved. V was trimmed by 0 bases and J by 2 bases, leaving 8 bases between them. This CDR3 has 14 residues. In germline, CDR1 is SGDLS, CDR2 YYNGEE. The CDR3 DNA reads TGTGCCAGCAGCGTAGGAAAATCCAACTATGGCTACACCTTC. Amino acid sequence: CASSVGKSNYGYTF.

This chain connects TRBV29-1 to TRBJ2-3; TRBD2 aligns across 10 bases. The CDR3 length is 14 residues. J was trimmed by 2 bases and V by 4 bases; bases with no gene match: 3. Germline-derived CDR1 and CDR2 are SQVTM and ANQGSEA. The CDR3, as DNA: TGCAGCGTTGGGACTAGCGGAGTCACAGATACGCAGTATTTT. This codes for CSVGTSGVTDTQYF.

This clone appeared a few times. This chain connects TRBV14 to TRBJ2-7, with TRBD2 identical over 8 bases. V was clipped by 2 bases and J by 6 bases; unmatched bases: 21. The CDR3 length is 19 residues. Germline CDR1 SGHDN, CDR2 FVKESK. The CDR3 coding sequence is TGTGCCAGCAGCCAACGGGGGGGAGCGGGAGTGGATCCCCGCACCGAGCAGTACTTC. Residues: CASSQRGGAGVDPRTEQYF.

In DNA form, the CDR3 reads TGTGCTAGTGGTGTTAGGGGCATGAACACTGAAGCTTTCTTT. It specifies CASGVRGMNTEAFF. The chain links TRBV12-5 to TRBJ1-1, with D perhaps matching TRBD1 (5 bases). The V gene's germline CDR1 is LGHNT and CDR2 FRNRAP. The CDR3 sequence is 14 residues long. Trimming pared 5 bases from V and 0 bases from J, leaving 10 bases between.

A word on this clone: One end of the junction is discordant with germline, which a read error may explain. V is TRBV12-3 or TRBV12-4 and J is TRBJ1-2; tentatively, D is TRBD1 (5 bases). The CDR3 contains 13 residues. As DNA, the CDR3 is TGTGCCAGCAGTTTAGGGTCAAGGGGACGAGCTGCCTTC. It is translated as CASSLGSRGRAAF.

This rearrangement joins TRBV30 to TRBJ1-2, with D tentatively TRBD1 (5 bases). CDR1 GTSNPN and CDR2 SVGIG come from the germline V gene (reference sequence). The CDR3 extends over 12 amino acids. V shed 8 bases and J shed 5 bases, with 15 bases lying between them. CDR3 protein: CAGGIQVYGYTF. The CDR3 coding sequence is TGTGCCGGGGGGATACAGGTTTATGGCTACACCTTC.

The V and J genes are TRBV19 and TRBJ1-2, with 7 bases lining up with TRBD1. V was clipped by 7 bases and J by 1 base; unmatched bases: 3. Germline CDR1 LNHDA, CDR2 SQIVND (reference sequence). CDR3 length: 13 residues. CDR3 sequence: CASKRDSNYGYTF. The CDR3 DNA is TGTGCCAGTAAAAGGGACAGTAACTATGGCTACACCTTC.

The gene calls are TRBV4-2 and TRBJ1-4; D unresolved. Looked up from germline, CDR1 is LGHNA and CDR2 is YNFKEQ. The V end was cut by 1 base, the J end by 6 bases, with 9 bases between. The CDR3 consists of 14 residues. The CDR3 is CASSQGTVYEKLFF. CDR3 DNA: TGTGCCAGCAGCCAAGGAACTGTTTATGAAAAACTGTTTTTT.

There are many counts of this clone. This chain connects TRBV15 to TRBJ1-6; 8 bases match TRBD1. CDR3 length equals 12 residues. J lost 5 bases, V lost 11 bases, and 2 bases had no gene match. Germline V lookup: CDR1 LNHNV, CDR2 YYDKDF (reference sequence). The DNA of the CDR3 is TGTGCCTCGGGACAGGATAATTCACCCCTCCACTTT. Translated, it gives CASGQDNSPLHF. Full variable domain (remainder filled in from reference TRBV15 and TRBJ1-6): DAMVIQNPRYQVTQFGKPVTLSCSQTLNHNVMYWYQQKSSQAPKLLFHYYDKDFNNEADTPDNFQSRRPNTSFCFLDIRSPGLGDTAMYLCASGQDNSPLHFGNGTRLTVT.

The genes are TRBV19 and TRBJ1-2; the match to TRBD1 covers 8 bases. There are 16 residues in the CDR3. The V and J ends lost 0 bases and 4 bases, in that order; junction bases with no gene match: 7. The germline gives CDR1 LNHDA, CDR2 SQIVND (reference sequence). The chain's CDR3 is CASSIERTGIGYGYTF. In DNA, the CDR3 is TGTGCCAGTAGTATAGAAAGGACAGGGATCGGCTATGGCTACACCTTC.

The V call is TRBV21-1, the J call TRBJ2-1; TRBD2, the table's D call, was not compared with the DNA. TRBV21-1 is annotated as a pseudogene. CDR3 size: 9 residues. The CDR3 sequence: CASCGEQFF. CDR3 nucleotides: TGTGCCAGCTGCGGTGAGCAGTTCTTC.